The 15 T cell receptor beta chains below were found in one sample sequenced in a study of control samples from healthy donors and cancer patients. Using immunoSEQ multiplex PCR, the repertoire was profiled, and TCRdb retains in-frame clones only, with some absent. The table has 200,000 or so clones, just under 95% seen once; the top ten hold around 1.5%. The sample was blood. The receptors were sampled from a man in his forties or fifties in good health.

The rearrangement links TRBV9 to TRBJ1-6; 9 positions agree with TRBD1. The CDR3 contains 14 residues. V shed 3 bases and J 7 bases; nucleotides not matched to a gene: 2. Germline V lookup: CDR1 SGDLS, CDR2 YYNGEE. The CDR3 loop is CASSAGTGNSPLHF. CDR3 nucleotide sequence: TGTGCCAGCAGCGCCGGGACAGGGAATTCACCCCTCCACTTT.

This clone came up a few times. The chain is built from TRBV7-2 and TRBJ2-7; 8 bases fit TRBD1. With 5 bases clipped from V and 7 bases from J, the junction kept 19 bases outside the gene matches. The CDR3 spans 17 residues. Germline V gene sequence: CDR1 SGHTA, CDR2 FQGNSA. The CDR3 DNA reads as TGTGCCAGCAGCCCCCGGACAGGGACTGGAGGGGGAGTTGAGCAGTACTTC. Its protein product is CASSPRTGTGGGVEQYF.

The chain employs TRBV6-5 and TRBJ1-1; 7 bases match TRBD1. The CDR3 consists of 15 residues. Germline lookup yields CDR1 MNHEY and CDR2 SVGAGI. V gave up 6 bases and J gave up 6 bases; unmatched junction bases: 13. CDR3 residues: CASRKQGTGFAEAFF. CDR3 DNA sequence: TGTGCCAGCAGAAAACAGGGGACCGGGTTCGCTGAAGCTTTCTTT.

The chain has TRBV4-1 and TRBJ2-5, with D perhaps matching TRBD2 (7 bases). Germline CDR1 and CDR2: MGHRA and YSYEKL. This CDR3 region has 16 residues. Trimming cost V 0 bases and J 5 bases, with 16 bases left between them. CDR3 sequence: CASSQEGTGGRETQYF. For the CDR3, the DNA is TGCGCCAGCAGCCAAGAGGGGACGGGGGGCCGGGAGACCCAGTACTTC.

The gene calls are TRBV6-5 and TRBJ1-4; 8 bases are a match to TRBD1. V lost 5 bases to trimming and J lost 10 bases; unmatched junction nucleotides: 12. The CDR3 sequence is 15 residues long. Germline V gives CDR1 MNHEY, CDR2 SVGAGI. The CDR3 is CASSPPSGGRAKLFF. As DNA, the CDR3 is TGTGCCAGCAGTCCCCCCTCAGGGGGCCGGGCAAAACTGTTTTTT.

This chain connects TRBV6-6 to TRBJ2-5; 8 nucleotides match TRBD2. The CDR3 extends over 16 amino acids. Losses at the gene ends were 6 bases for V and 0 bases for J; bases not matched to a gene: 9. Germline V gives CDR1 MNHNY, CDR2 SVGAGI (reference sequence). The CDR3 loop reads CASRARGGLDQETQYF. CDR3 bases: TGTGCCAGCAGAGCCCGGGGGGGGCTTGACCAAGAGACCCAGTACTTC.

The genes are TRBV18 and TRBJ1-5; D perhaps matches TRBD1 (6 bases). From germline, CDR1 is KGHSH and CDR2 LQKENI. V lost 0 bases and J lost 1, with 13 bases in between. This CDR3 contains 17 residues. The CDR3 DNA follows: TGTGCCAGCTCACCACCGACGGGGGCTTCAAGCAATCAGCCCCAGCATTTT. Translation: CASSPPTGASSNQPQHF.

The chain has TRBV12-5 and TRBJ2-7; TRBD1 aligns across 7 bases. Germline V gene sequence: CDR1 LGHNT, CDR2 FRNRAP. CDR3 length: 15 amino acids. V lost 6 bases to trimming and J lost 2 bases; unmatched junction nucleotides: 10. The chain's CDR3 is CASGRPGTVTYEQYV. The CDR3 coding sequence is TGTGCTAGTGGCCGCCCCGGGACAGTTACCTACGAGCAGTACGTC.

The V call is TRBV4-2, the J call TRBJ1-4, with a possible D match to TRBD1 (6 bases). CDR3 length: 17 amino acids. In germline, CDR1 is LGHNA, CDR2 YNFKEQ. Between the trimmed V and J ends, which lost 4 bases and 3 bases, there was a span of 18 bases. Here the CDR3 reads CASSPGRGAAANEKLFF. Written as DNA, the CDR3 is TGTGCCAGCAGCCCCGGGCGGGGGGCAGCGGCTAATGAAAAACTGTTTTTT.

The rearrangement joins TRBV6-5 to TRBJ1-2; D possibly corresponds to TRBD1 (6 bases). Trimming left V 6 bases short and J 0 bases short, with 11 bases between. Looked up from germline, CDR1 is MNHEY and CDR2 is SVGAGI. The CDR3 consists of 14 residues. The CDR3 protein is CASREGEANYGYTF. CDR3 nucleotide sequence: TGTGCCAGCAGGGAGGGGGAAGCTAACTATGGCTACACCTTC.

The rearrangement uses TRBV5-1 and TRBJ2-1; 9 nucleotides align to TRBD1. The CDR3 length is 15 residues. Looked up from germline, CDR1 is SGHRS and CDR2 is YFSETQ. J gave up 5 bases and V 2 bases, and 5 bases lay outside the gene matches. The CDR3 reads CASSFRDRVDNEQFF. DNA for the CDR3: TGCGCCAGCAGCTTCCGGGACAGGGTGGACAATGAGCAGTTCTTC.

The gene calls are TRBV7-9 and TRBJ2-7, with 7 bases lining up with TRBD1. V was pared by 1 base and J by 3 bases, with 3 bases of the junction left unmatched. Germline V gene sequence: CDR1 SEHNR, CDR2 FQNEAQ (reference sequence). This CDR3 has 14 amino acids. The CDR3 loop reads CASSLGSGGYEQYF. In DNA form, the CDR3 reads TGTGCCAGCAGCTTAGGATCAGGGGGCTACGAGCAGTACTTC.

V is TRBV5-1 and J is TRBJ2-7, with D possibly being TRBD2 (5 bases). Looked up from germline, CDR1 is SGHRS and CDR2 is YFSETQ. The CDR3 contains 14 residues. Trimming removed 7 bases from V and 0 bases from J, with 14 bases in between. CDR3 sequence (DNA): TGCGCCAGCGGCCAGGACTCAAGCTCCTACGAGCAGTACTTC. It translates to CASGQDSSSYEQYF.

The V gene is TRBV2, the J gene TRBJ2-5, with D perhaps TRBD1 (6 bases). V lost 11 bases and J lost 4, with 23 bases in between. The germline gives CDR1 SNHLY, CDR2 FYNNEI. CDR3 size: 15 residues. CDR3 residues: CAAAEQGSKGETQYF. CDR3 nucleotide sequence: TGTGCCGCAGCAGAGCAGGGGTCCAAAGGAGAGACCCAGTACTTC.

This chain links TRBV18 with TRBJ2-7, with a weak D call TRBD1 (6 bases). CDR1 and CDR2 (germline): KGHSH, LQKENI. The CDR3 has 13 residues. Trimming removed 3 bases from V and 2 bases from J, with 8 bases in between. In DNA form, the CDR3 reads TGTGCCAGCTCACCTGGACAGCCCTACGAGCAGTACGTC. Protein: CASSPGQPYEQYV.